Below, 30 T cell receptor beta chains from the same sample are listed, as sequenced in a study of CD8 T cells in Susac syndrome. When the RNA was reverse transcribed, random hexamers were used with an input of roughly 0.45 to 1 ug. TCRdb re-called the immunoSEQ multiplex PCR reads with MiXCR, one entry per CDR3 protein. This table holds around 300,000 distinct CDR3 sequences, under 95% found once. Sequenced material: CD4+ T cells from PBMCs. The receptors stem from a human donor with multiple sclerosis.

The J gene is TRBJ2-2, the V gene TRBV5-6; 9 bases fit TRBD1. The CDR3 loop spans 15 amino acids. Germline V gene sequence: CDR1 SGHDT, CDR2 YYEEEE. V shed 4 bases and J 4 bases; nucleotides not matched to a gene: 5. The CDR3: CASSRDRAGTGELFF. The CDR3 nucleotides read TGTGCCAGCAGCCGGGACAGGGCGGGCACCGGGGAGCTGTTTTTT.

The V and J genes are TRBV7-2 and TRBJ2-7; D gene ambiguous. The V gene's germline CDR1 is SGHTA and CDR2 FQGNSA. The ends were cut back, 5 bases at V and 1 base at J, with 9 bases in the middle. The CDR3 totals 13 residues. CDR3 region: CASSHGDSYEQYF. For the CDR3, the DNA is TGTGCCAGCAGCCATGGGGATTCCTACGAGCAGTACTTC.

The genes are TRBV12-3 or TRBV12-4 and TRBJ1-2; 8 bases align to TRBD1. Trimming removed 6 bases from V and 6 bases from J; junction bases left unmatched: 15. The length of the CDR3 is 16 residues. The CDR3: CASSQDRAPAGDGYTF. DNA of the CDR3: TGTGCCAGCAGCCAGGACAGGGCGCCGGCGGGGGATGGCTACACCTTC.

The rearrangement links TRBV5-1 to TRBJ1-2; tentative D call: TRBD1 (6 bases). The CDR3 runs to 14 residues. The V end lost 4 bases, the J end lost 2 bases, and 12 bases lay between the germline ends. Germline V gene sequence: CDR1 SGHRS, CDR2 YFSETQ. The CDR3 DNA sequence: TGCGCCAGCAGCCTGGGACACACGAACTATGGCTACACCTTC. It specifies CASSLGHTNYGYTF.

The chain is built from TRBV5-4 and TRBJ2-1, with 10 bases that match TRBD2. The CDR3 loop spans 15 amino acids. After removal of 5 bases from V and 5 bases from J, the junction contained 7 bases not matched to a gene. Germline CDR1 SGHNT, CDR2 YYREEE (reference sequence). CDR3 sequence (DNA): TGTGCCAGCAGACCTGGACTAGCGGAGAACAATGAGCAGTTCTTC. Amino acids: CASRPGLAENNEQFF.

The rearrangement links TRBV19 to TRBJ1-2; D is unresolved. The CDR3 sequence is 14 residues long. Trimming cost V 6 bases and J 6 bases, with 17 bases left between them. Germline V gene sequence: CDR1 LNHDA, CDR2 SQIVND (reference sequence). The CDR3 reads CASSSRTAVDGYTF. The CDR3 nucleotides are TGTGCCAGTAGCTCTAGGACTGCCGTGGATGGCTACACCTTC.

The genes are TRBV7-9 and TRBJ1-6; a weak D match, TRBD1 (5 bases). The germline V gene has CDR1 SEHNR and CDR2 FQNEAQ (reference sequence). CDR3 length equals 12 residues. The V and J ends lost 8 bases and 10 bases respectively, with 12 bases between them. The CDR3 here is CASERDPSPLHF. The CDR3 DNA follows: TGTGCCAGCGAGCGGGACCCCTCACCCCTCCACTTT.

This clonotype appeared a few times. The DNA of the CDR3 is TGTGCCAGCAGCTTAAGGGAAAAAGATACGCAGTATTTT. Translating it yields CASSLREKDTQYF. The chain employs TRBV7-3 and TRBJ2-3; unclear D gene. In germline, CDR1 is SGHTA, CDR2 FQGTGA. V was cut by 1 base and J by 5 bases, with 7 bases left in between. The CDR3 totals 13 residues.

J is TRBJ2-7 and V is TRBV6-5, with D possibly TRBD1 on 6 matching bases. CDR3 length: 14 amino acids. V was pared by 5 bases and J by 2 bases, with 13 bases between. Germline CDR1 reads MNHEY; CDR2 reads SVGAGI. The CDR3 bases are TGTGCCAGCAGTCCGAGAAGGGGGACCTACGAGCAGTACTTC. It translates to CASSPRRGTYEQYF.

The chain combines TRBV12-3 or TRBV12-4 with TRBJ2-1; 8 bases match TRBD2. With V trimmed by 4 bases and J by 3 bases, 8 bases remained unmatched. This CDR3 spans 16 amino acids. CDR3 in DNA: TGTGCCAGCAGTTCGGCGGGGACTAGGCGCTACAATGAGCAGTTCTTC. Translated, it gives CASSSAGTRRYNEQFF.

The rearrangement joins TRBV2 to TRBJ2-1; D is uncertain. Germline V gene sequence: CDR1 SNHLY, CDR2 FYNNEI. The CDR3 runs to 14 residues. The V and J ends lost 4 bases and 9 bases respectively, with 16 bases between them. The CDR3 here is CASSVSYSNREQFF. CDR3 DNA sequence: TGTGCCAGCAGTGTCTCGTATTCCAATCGTGAGCAGTTCTTC.

The chain recombines TRBV6-5 with TRBJ2-1; the D is unclear. There are 15 residues in the CDR3. Germline loops: CDR1 MNHEY, CDR2 SVGAGI. The germline V and J ends were trimmed by 4 bases and 0 bases, with 10 bases remaining between them. CDR3 in DNA: TGTGCCAGCAGTTTGGTTTTGAGCTCCTACAATGAGCAGTTCTTC. The encoded protein is CASSLVLSSYNEQFF.

V is TRBV12-3 or TRBV12-4 and J is TRBJ2-3; 9 bases match TRBD2. This CDR3 has 15 residues. J was trimmed by 4 bases and V by 7 bases; bases with no gene match: 9. The CDR3 sequence: CASTVYGGRADTQYF. DNA for the CDR3: TGTGCCAGCACAGTTTACGGCGGGAGGGCAGATACGCAGTATTTT.

This chain uses TRBV20-1 with TRBJ2-7; D is unclear. The V end was cut by 3 bases, the J end by 6 bases, with 12 bases between. Germline values: CDR1 DFQATT, CDR2 SNEGSKA (reference sequence). This CDR3 has 12 residues. The CDR3, as DNA: TGCAGTGCTAGGGGTCTCCCGGGCGAGCAGTACTTC. Translating it yields CSARGLPGEQYF.

The chain has TRBV6-5 and TRBJ2-3; 8 positions match TRBD2. This CDR3 has 13 residues. J gave up 2 bases and V 7 bases, and 2 bases lay outside the gene matches. From germline, CDR1 is MNHEY and CDR2 SVGAGI. CDR3 in amino acids: CASTSGYTDTQYF. The DNA for the CDR3 is TGTGCCAGCACTAGCGGGTACACAGATACGCAGTATTTT.

The rearrangement uses TRBV11-3 and TRBJ2-1; D uncertain. V gave up 0 bases and J gave up 8 bases, with 5 bases separating them. The CDR3 covers 12 residues. CDR1 and CDR2 (germline): SGHNT, YENEEA. CDR3: CASSLEGYEQFF. The DNA for the CDR3 is TGTGCCAGCAGCTTAGAGGGCTATGAGCAGTTCTTC.

The chain couples TRBV20-1 to TRBJ2-3; tentative D call: TRBD2 (6 bases). V was cut by 3 bases and J by 2 bases, with 18 bases left in between. CDR3 length equals 16 residues. Looked up from germline, CDR1 is DFQATT and CDR2 is SNEGSKA (reference sequence). DNA for the CDR3: TGCAGTGCTAGTCCCCTTGGGGGACTTTTCACAGATACGCAGTATTTT. It translates to CSASPLGGLFTDTQYF.

This clonotype is a singleton in its sample. The CDR3 sequence: CASVFRTGLYNEQFF. As DNA, the CDR3 is TGTGCCAGCGTTTTTCGCACAGGTTTATACAATGAGCAGTTCTTC. The chain employs TRBV7-2 and TRBJ2-1; D is possibly TRBD1 (5 bases). Germline CDR1 and CDR2: SGHTA and FQGNSA. The CDR3 totals 15 residues. The germline V and J ends were trimmed by 8 bases and 4 bases, with 18 bases remaining between them.

The chain combines TRBV9 with TRBJ2-7; D call uncertain. Looked up from germline, CDR1 is SGDLS and CDR2 is YYNGEE. Trimming shortened V by 2 bases and J by 2 bases, and 11 bases separated the two germline ends. There are 14 residues in the CDR3. CDR3 sequence: CASSVSGGTYEQYF. CDR3 nucleotides: TGTGCCAGCAGCGTCTCGGGCGGAACCTACGAGCAGTACTTC.

The chain uses TRBV6-5 and TRBJ1-3; 7 nucleotides agree with TRBD1. J was trimmed by 2 bases and V by 0 bases; bases with no gene match: 4. Germline assignment: CDR1 MNHEY and CDR2 SVGAGI. This CDR3 has 16 residues. The chain's CDR3 is CASSYSTGETGNTIYF. The CDR3 DNA follows: TGTGCCAGCAGTTACTCTACAGGGGAGACTGGAAACACCATATATTTT.

CDR3 coding DNA: TGTGCCAGCAGTCCTGGACTAGCGGGAGGTCCCGGGCAGTTCTTC. Translation gives CASSPGLAGGPGQFF. The V call is TRBV12-3 or TRBV12-4, the J call TRBJ2-1; the match to TRBD2 covers 14 bases. The CDR3 extends over 15 amino acids. V gave up 5 bases and J gave up 12 bases; unmatched junction bases: 9.

The chain combines TRBV7-2 with TRBJ1-3; no definite D call. CDR1 SGHTA and CDR2 FQGNSA come from the germline V gene. V lost 3 bases and J 5 bases, leaving 17 bases between the germline ends. The CDR3 spans 16 residues. The CDR3 DNA reads as TGTGCCAGCAGCTTGGGAAGGTTGGCGAGCAGAAACACCATATATTTT. This translates into CASSLGRLASRNTIYF.

The chain links TRBV6-5 to TRBJ2-2; D is possibly TRBD1 or TRBD2 (6 bases each). The V gene lost 0 bases and the J gene lost 2 bases, with 13 bases spanning the gap. This CDR3 contains 17 residues. CDR1 is MNHEY and CDR2 is SVGAGI in the germline V gene. The CDR3 DNA follows: TGTGCCAGCAGTTACTCGGGGGGCAGGGTAAACACCGGGGAGCTGTTTTTT. Translating gives CASSYSGGRVNTGELFF.

V usage is TRBV2 and J usage is TRBJ1-2, with D possibly matching TRBD1 (6 bases). V lost 8 bases and J lost 4, with 17 bases in between. Germline V CDR1 and CDR2: SNHLY, FYNNEI. The CDR3 runs to 14 residues. The CDR3 bases are TGTGCCAGCGGCTACAGGGTGAAGATCTATGGCTACACCTTC. This gives the protein CASGYRVKIYGYTF.

The sample holds one count of this clonotype. The gene calls are TRBV29-1 and TRBJ2-3; unclear D gene. This CDR3 has 13 amino acids. Per the germline V gene, CDR1 is SQVTM and CDR2 is ANQGSEA. The V gene lost 5 bases and the J gene lost 2 bases, with 11 bases spanning the gap. CDR3 in DNA: TGCAGCGTTTACGGCAGCCCCACAGATACGCAGTATTTT. It specifies CSVYGSPTDTQYF.

This rearrangement joins TRBV7-9 to TRBJ2-4, with 9 positions matching TRBD1. The CDR3 has 15 amino acids. Germline loops: CDR1 SEHNR, CDR2 FQNEAQ (reference sequence). Losses at the gene ends were 6 bases for V and 4 bases for J; bases not matched to a gene: 7. The CDR3, as DNA: TGTGCCAGCAGTTCGGACAGGGGAGGAAAAAACATTCAGTACTTC. This sequence encodes CASSSDRGGKNIQYF.

CDR3 protein: CASRPAGRNYGYTF. The CDR3 nucleotides read TGTGCCAGCAGGCCCGCGGGGCGCAACTATGGCTACACCTTC. The chain joins TRBV2 to TRBJ1-2; D possibly corresponds to TRBD1 (5 bases). The CDR3 length is 14 residues. Germline V CDR1 and CDR2: SNHLY, FYNNEI. V lost 6 bases and J lost 2, with 13 bases in between.

This clonotype was picked up a small number of times. The V call is TRBV7-2, the J call TRBJ2-1; D gene unclear. In germline, CDR1 is SGHTA, CDR2 FQGNSA. The V and J ends lost 0 bases and 7 bases respectively, with 7 bases between them. This CDR3 comprises 13 residues. The CDR3 sequence is CASSLAPGNEQFF. The CDR3 DNA reads TGTGCCAGCAGCTTAGCGCCCGGGAATGAGCAGTTCTTC.

The chain carries TRBV20-1 and TRBJ2-3; unclear D gene. This CDR3 has 10 residues. From germline, CDR1 is DFQATT and CDR2 SNEGSKA (reference sequence). The ends were cut back, 3 bases at V and 4 bases at J, with 2 bases in the middle. The CDR3 sequence: CSASPDTQYF. The CDR3 DNA reads TGCAGTGCTAGCCCAGATACGCAGTATTTT.

The CDR3 here is CSARASSGTYEQYF. The DNA for the CDR3 is TGCAGTGCGCGAGCGTCTAGCGGGACCTACGAGCAGTACTTC. The gene calls are TRBV20-1 and TRBJ2-7, with 9 nucleotides matching TRBD2. The trim removed 6 bases at V and 2 bases at J, leaving 8 bases unmatched. The length of the CDR3 is 14 residues. Germline CDR1 reads DFQATT; CDR2 reads SNEGSKA (reference sequence).